This T cell receptor (beta chain) was found in a study of shared clonotypes between healthy human individuals. Whole-study results and caveats: On the whole, naive subsets had larger estimated richness than memory subsets had. Sampling involved blood alone; tissue repertoires likely differ.

Among the donors, all were Caucasian adults who lived in Nashville, Tennessee. In the authors' methods: Because ImmunoSEQ provided only junction sequences with no quality scores, the filtering differed. The table came from immunoSEQ multiplex PCR; TCRdb's copy has only in-frame clones and leaves some out. That table supplies the V and J calls and clone size; D and trimming were determined from the DNA. The profile shows approximately 1,000,000 clones, 77% of them singletons. This clone was picked up one time. Its specificity is unknown. V was clipped by 6 bases and J by 3 bases, with 14 bases between them. This CDR3 has 14 residues. The V gene's germline CDR1 is SNHLY and CDR2 FYNNEI.

This sequence was found in a man in his late teens or twenties in good health. Some clones in this sample may be carry-over from other donors' samples. The chain carries TRBV2 and TRBJ1-1; D might be TRBD1 (5 bases). The sequenced material came from memory CD4+ T cells from PBMCs. Subset specified: CD45RA-negative fraction. CDR3 sequence (DNA): TGTGCCAGCAGCGTTACAGTGGGGGACACTGAAGCTTTCTTT. It yields the protein CASSVTVGDTEAFF.